The rows below give T cell receptor beta chains drawn from one sample of a study of read filtering for tumor transcriptome and immune sequencing. Using its own MiXCR run on the reads, TCRdb lists one record per CDR3 protein. The sample carries approximately 61,000 distinct CDR3 sequences, around 21% recorded once. The specimen was a population of CD138-negative cells sorted from bone marrow. These receptors came from a donor aged 40 or older with multiple myeloma. CDR3s include the opening cysteine and the closing phenylalanine or tryptophan.

TRBV3-1	TRBJ2-7	CASSPRLAGGLGEQYF
TRBV29-1	TRBJ2-5	CSVEGGLARNQETQYF
TRBV20-1	TRBJ1-1	CSARDSKEKRAEAFF
TRBV29-1	TRBJ2-5	CSVEVHRGLAKETQYF
TRBV12-3/TRBV12-4	TRBJ1-1	CASGFGRNTEAFF
TRBV20-1	TRBJ2-5	CSAERLAGGRGRQETQYF
TRBV20-1	TRBJ1-5	CSARGQGSQPQHF
TRBV7-9	TRBJ2-3	CASSPHRTSGRARADTQYF
TRBV25-1	TRBJ2-3	CASSEDFLDTQYF
TRBV12-3/TRBV12-4	TRBJ2-5	CASSLALRGETQYF
TRBV20-1	TRBJ2-1	CSAGPSGGYEQFF
TRBV18	TRBJ2-5	CASSPSAETQYF
TRBV14	TRBJ1-1	CASSQNRGTEAFF
TRBV14	TRBJ2-1	CASSQHSGSSYNEQFF
TRBV7-2	TRBJ2-1	CASSLDGSGPYEQFF
TRBV3-1	TRBJ2-5	CASSVMGQETQYF
TRBV20-1	TRBJ2-1	CSGRAGTANNEQFF
TRBV12-3/TRBV12-4	TRBJ2-4	CASNRGAKNIQYF
TRBV2	TRBJ2-2	CASSDSRGTANTGELFF
TRBV5-1	TRBJ2-1	CASSSATGLAYNEQFF
TRBV10-3	TRBJ2-5	CAISSSETQYF
TRBV11-2	TRBJ2-7	CASSPQGYEQYF